This TCR beta chain was recorded in a study of identical twins. Each CDR3 protein is one row after TCRdb ran MiXCR on the 5' RACE reads. Of approximately 600,000 distinct CDR3 sequences listed, 7.1% are singletons. This CDR3 comprises 17 residues. CDR1 is MNHEY and CDR2 is SMNVEV in the germline V gene (reference sequence). Germline trimming cut 8 bases from V and 2 bases from J; bases unmatched to any gene: 5. The sample was also linked to a second study, of yellow fever vaccine responses in identical twins.

Sequenced material: PBMCs. The source is a woman under 30 in good health. The rearrangement joins TRBV27 to TRBJ2-2; 16 bases fit TRBD2. The CDR3: CASPGLAGGKNTGELFF. The CDR3 DNA sequence: TGTGCCAGCCCGGGACTAGCGGGAGGGAAAAACACCGGGGAGCTGTTTTTT.